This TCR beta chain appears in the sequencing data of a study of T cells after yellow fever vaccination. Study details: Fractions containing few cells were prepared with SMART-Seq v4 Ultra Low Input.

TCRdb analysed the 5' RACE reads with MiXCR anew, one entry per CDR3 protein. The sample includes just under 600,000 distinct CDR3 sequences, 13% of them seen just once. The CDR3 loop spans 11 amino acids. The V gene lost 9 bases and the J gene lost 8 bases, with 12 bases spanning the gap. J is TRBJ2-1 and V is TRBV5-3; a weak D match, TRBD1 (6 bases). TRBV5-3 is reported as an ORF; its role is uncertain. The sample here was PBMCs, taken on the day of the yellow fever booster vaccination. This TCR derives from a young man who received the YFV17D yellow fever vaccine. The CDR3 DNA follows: TGTGCCAAGGACAGACTTCATGAGCAGTTCTTC. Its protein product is CAKDRLHEQFF.